Below are 12 T cell receptor beta chains sequenced from a single sample in a study of T cell responses to AZD1222 COVID-19 vaccine. Profiled with immunoSEQ multiplex PCR; TCRdb holds only in-frame clones, not every one. Counted here are 87,000 or so clones, about 88% occurring once; the ten biggest clones make up around 4%. Sequencing was performed on peripheral blood, taken on day 0 of AZD1222 vaccination. Receptors were obtained from an adult in good health.

The chain is built from TRBV9 and TRBJ1-3; D is undetermined. The CDR3 extends over 16 amino acids. Germline CDR1 reads SGDLS; CDR2 reads YYNGEE. The V end was cut by 2 bases, the J end by 0 bases, with 12 bases between. CDR3 sequence reads: CASSVVPGSSGNTIYF. The DNA of the CDR3 is TGTGCCAGCAGCGTGGTGCCTGGGAGCTCTGGAAACACCATATATTTT.

The chain joins TRBV6-5 to TRBJ1-1, with D hard to call. Between the trimmed V and J ends, which lost 8 bases and 7 bases, there was a span of 11 bases. CDR3 size: 11 residues. Looked up from germline, CDR1 is MNHEY and CDR2 is SVGAGI. The CDR3 sequence is CASHQTIEAFF. In DNA form, the CDR3 reads TGTGCCAGCCACCAGACGATTGAAGCTTTCTTT.

The chain couples TRBV20-1 to TRBJ2-7, with TRBD2 identical over 10 bases. CDR3 length equals 15 residues. The V segment lost 3 bases and the J segment 1 base; nucleotides outside the gene matches: 6. In germline, CDR1 is DFQATT, CDR2 SNEGSKA (reference sequence). CDR3: CSASSPGLASYEQYF. The CDR3 DNA follows: TGCAGTGCTAGTTCTCCGGGACTAGCGTCCTACGAGCAGTACTTC.

J is TRBJ2-5 and V is TRBV7-9; TRBD1 might be the D (5 bases). The CDR3 length is 15 residues. Per germline, CDR1 SEHNR and CDR2 FQNEAQ (reference sequence). With 2 bases removed from V and 3 bases from J, the gap between germline ends came to 13 bases. The CDR3 nucleotides are TGTGCCAGCAGCTTAACCCCAGGGATAGAAGAGACCCAGTACTTC. Its protein is CASSLTPGIEETQYF.

This chain connects TRBV19 to TRBJ1-1; 8 bases map to TRBD1. Per the germline V gene, CDR1 is LNHDA and CDR2 is SQIVND (reference sequence). The CDR3 has 14 amino acids. J was trimmed by 11 bases and V by 3 bases; bases with no gene match: 11. The CDR3 spells CASSIPSGTGRAFF. The CDR3 bases are TGTGCCAGTAGTATCCCCTCCGGGACAGGACGGGCTTTCTTT.

V usage is TRBV18 and J usage is TRBJ1-5; D not certain. Trimming took off 2 bases at V and 8 bases at J, with 10 bases between the two ends. CDR1 and CDR2 from the germline V gene are KGHSH and LQKENI. This CDR3 comprises 13 residues. This chain's CDR3 is CASSPNDKEPQHF. Written as DNA, the CDR3 is TGTGCCAGCTCACCAAACGATAAGGAGCCCCAGCATTTT.

This clone has a single count. V is TRBV7-6 and J is TRBJ1-1; a weak D match, TRBD1 (6 bases). V dropped 1 base and J dropped 0 bases, with 12 bases sitting between them. CDR3 size: 16 residues. Germline-derived CDR1 and CDR2 are SGHVS and FNYEAQ. The CDR3 region has the DNA TGTGCCAGCAGCTTAGTAGTTGGGGACATGAACACTGAAGCTTTCTTT. Protein sequence: CASSLVVGDMNTEAFF.

V gene TRBV25-1 combines with J gene TRBJ2-1, with D perhaps matching TRBD2 (7 bases). The germline CDR1 and CDR2 sequences are MGHDK and SYGVNS. The length of the CDR3 is 13 residues. Trimming cost V 1 base and J 14 bases, with 15 bases left between them. CDR3 protein: CASSESGGQREFF. DNA of the CDR3: TGTGCCAGCAGTGAATCGGGGGGACAACGAGAGTTCTTC.

The J gene is TRBJ2-1, the V gene TRBV28, with D perhaps assigned TRBD1 or TRBD2 (5 bases each). The CDR3 totals 12 residues. CDR1 MDHEN and CDR2 SYDVKM come from the germline V gene. V dropped 2 bases and J dropped 7 bases, with 6 bases sitting between them. CDR3 sequence: CASSLEGNEQFF. CDR3 coding DNA: TGTGCCAGCAGTTTAGAGGGGAATGAGCAGTTCTTC.

V usage is TRBV30 and J usage is TRBJ1-6; D remains ambiguous. Trimming removed 1 base at V and 6 bases at J, with 4 bases between. Looked up from germline, CDR1 is GTSNPN and CDR2 is SVGIG (reference sequence). The CDR3 consists of 12 residues. CDR3 nucleotides: TGTGCCTGGAGTGGGCCTAATTCACCCCTCCACTTT. Its protein is CAWSGPNSPLHF.

The chain joins TRBV4-1 to TRBJ2-3, with TRBD2 as a possible D gene (6 bases). V lost 1 base and J lost 4, with 21 bases in between. The V gene's germline CDR1 is MGHRA and CDR2 YSYEKL. This CDR3 has 18 amino acids. The CDR3 DNA is TGCGCCAGCAGCCAAGCTGGACTACAGCCCTTGGGGGCAGATACGCAGTATTTT. This sequence encodes CASSQAGLQPLGADTQYF.

The J gene is TRBJ2-7, the V gene TRBV11-2; 8 bases agree with TRBD1. The V segment lost 4 bases and the J segment 1 base; nucleotides outside the gene matches: 6. Looked up from germline, CDR1 is SGHAT and CDR2 is FQNNGV. This CDR3 is built from 15 residues. The CDR3 reads CASSSYRGYSYEQYF. CDR3 nucleotide sequence: TGTGCCAGCAGCTCCTACAGGGGGTATTCCTACGAGCAGTACTTC.